The clone carrying this TCR beta chain was counted many times. As yet, its antigen is unknown. In TCRdb, the 5' RACE reads were re-called with MiXCR into one record per CDR3 protein. The table lists approximately 630,000 distinct CDR3 sequences, just over 7% of them singletons. This entry belongs to a study of identical twins. Study-level findings and limits: Analyses of zero insertions could be partly confounded by invariant MAIT and iNKT cells.

Germline V gene lookup returns CDR1 SGHRS and CDR2 YFSETQ. The V segment lost 0 bases and the J segment 1 base; nucleotides outside the gene matches: 5. The CDR3 is 16 amino acids. These same data were also listed under a study on yellow fever vaccine responses in identical twins.

This rearrangement joins TRBV5-1 to TRBJ1-1; the match to TRBD1 covers 8 bases. This sequence originates from a woman between 18 and 29 years old in good health. The source material was PBMCs. CDR3 sequence: CASSLAGGAGNTEAFF. CDR3 coding DNA: TGCGCCAGCAGCTTGGCAGGGGGCGCAGGGAACACTGAAGCTTTCTTT.